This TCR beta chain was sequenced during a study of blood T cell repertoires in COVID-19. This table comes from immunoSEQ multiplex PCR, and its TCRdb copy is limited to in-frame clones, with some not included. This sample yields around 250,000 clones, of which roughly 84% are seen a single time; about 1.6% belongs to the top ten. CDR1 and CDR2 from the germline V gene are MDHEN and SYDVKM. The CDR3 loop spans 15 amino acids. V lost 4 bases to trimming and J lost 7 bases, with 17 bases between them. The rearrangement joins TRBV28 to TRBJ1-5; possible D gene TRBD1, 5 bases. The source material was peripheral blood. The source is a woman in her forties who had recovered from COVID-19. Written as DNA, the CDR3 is TGTGCCAGCAGTTCCTGGGGGAGGGGCGAGCAGCCCCAGCATTTT. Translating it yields CASSSWGRGEQPQHF.